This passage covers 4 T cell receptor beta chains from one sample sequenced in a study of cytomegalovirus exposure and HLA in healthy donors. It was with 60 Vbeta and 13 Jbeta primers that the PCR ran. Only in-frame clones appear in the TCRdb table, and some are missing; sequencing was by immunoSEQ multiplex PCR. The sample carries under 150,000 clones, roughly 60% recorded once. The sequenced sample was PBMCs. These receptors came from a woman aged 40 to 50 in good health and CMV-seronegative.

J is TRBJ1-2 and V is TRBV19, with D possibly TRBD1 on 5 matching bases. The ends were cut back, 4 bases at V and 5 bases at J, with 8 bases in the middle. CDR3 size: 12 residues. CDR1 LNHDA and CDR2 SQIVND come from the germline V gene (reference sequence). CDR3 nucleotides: TGTGCCAGTAGTACCGGGACTTATGGCTACACCTTC. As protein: CASSTGTYGYTF.

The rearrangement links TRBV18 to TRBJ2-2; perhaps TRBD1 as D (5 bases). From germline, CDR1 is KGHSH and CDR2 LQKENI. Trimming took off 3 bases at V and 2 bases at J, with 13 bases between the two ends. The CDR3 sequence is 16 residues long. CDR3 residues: CASSPLQASNTGELFF. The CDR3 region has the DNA TGTGCCAGCTCACCGTTACAGGCCTCCAACACCGGGGAGCTGTTTTTT.

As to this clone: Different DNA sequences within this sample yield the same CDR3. The CDR3 spells CASSSYGQGGGTEAFF. In nucleotides, the CDR3 is TGCGCCAGCAGCTCATACGGACAGGGTGGGGGCACTGAAGCTTTCTTT. The gene calls are TRBV5-1 and TRBJ1-1, with 8 positions matching TRBD1. Germline V lookup: CDR1 SGHRS, CDR2 YFSETQ. The CDR3 is 16 residues long. The ends lost 3 bases at V and 4 bases at J; junction bases unmatched: 11.

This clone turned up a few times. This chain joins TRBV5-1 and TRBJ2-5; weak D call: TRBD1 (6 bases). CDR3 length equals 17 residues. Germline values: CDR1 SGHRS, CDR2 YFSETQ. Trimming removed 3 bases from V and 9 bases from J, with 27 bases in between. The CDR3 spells CASSSRNSQTGHYPQYF. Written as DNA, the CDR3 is TGCGCCAGCAGCTCCAGAAACTCTCAAACGGGACATTATCCCCAGTACTTC.